The entry below describes one TCR beta chain. Its antigen is still unknown. This specimen comes from a study of lymphopenia after photon versus proton radiotherapy. Notes on the study in general: Proton therapy kept repertoires fairly stable, unlike photons, which gained effector/memory cells. Survival link was tested only in deceased patients; proton benefit remains a possibility. After lymphocyte nadir, photon-treated repertoires showed oligoclonal expansion, especially CD8+ Temra. A bigger post-nadir fall in TCR diversity correlated inversely with survival time in deceased patients.

The data were produced by immunoSEQ multiplex PCR, yet TCRdb's version contains in-frame clones alone and is incomplete. The sample has over 30,000 clones, over 70% seen once. Trimming stripped 2 bases from V and 0 bases from J, with 4 bases between. Looked up from germline, CDR1 is MDHEN and CDR2 is SYDVKM. This CDR3 has 13 residues. The input for sequencing was peripheral blood, taken from a patient treated with proton-based radiotherapy. This TCR was sampled from a woman in her 70s with pancreatic cancer. This chain joins TRBV28 and TRBJ1-2; D remains unclear. The CDR3 sequence is CASSLSPNYGYTF. The CDR3, as DNA: TGTGCCAGCAGTTTAAGTCCTAACTATGGCTACACCTTC.